The 28 T cell receptor beta chains presented below share a single source sample, sequenced in a study of T cells expressing NK-cell markers. TCRdb re-called the 5' RACE reads; every CDR3 protein appears as one record, without DNA. This table lists tens of thousands of distinct CDR3 sequences. Sequencing was performed on blood T cells: a sorted CD56 or NKG2C T cell subset, CD4+ or CD8+ T cells, or bulk PBMC T cells (not recorded which). All receptors come from a woman aged 18 to 75 in good health.

The genes are TRBV10-3 and TRBJ2-1; no DNA is available, so the TRBD1 call from TCRdb remains unchecked. The germline gives CDR1 ENHRY, CDR2 SYGVKD. The CDR3 spans 11 residues. CDR3 protein: CAISPGNEQFF.

The chain has TRBV7-9 and TRBJ1-5; TCRdb lists TRBD1, though no DNA is available to test this call. The CDR3 is 14 amino acids. Germline V lookup: CDR1 SEHNR, CDR2 FQNEAQ (reference sequence). The CDR3 here is CASSLPGTGQPQHF.

This rearrangement joins TRBV27 to TRBJ1-5; TCRdb picks TRBD1, but there is no DNA to check that call. The CDR3 is 13 amino acids. Per germline, CDR1 MNHEY and CDR2 SMNVEV (reference sequence). CDR3 region: CASGQGGGQPQHF.

This chain links TRBV25-1 with TRBJ2-2. The CDR3 has 13 amino acids. Germline V lookup: CDR1 MGHDK, CDR2 SYGVNS. The CDR3 sequence: CASSAWGTGELFF.

J is TRBJ1-5 and V is TRBV5-1; the D call from TCRdb, TRBD1, cannot be confirmed without DNA. Germline CDR1 and CDR2: SGHRS and YFSETQ. The length of the CDR3 is 15 residues. Here the CDR3 reads CASSLSGVINQPQHF.

The rearrangement links TRBV7-6 to TRBJ2-7; without DNA, the TCRdb call of TRBD1 cannot be checked. This CDR3 contains 15 residues. Germline-derived CDR1 and CDR2 are SGHVS and FNYEAQ. The CDR3 loop reads CASSPGTNTNYEQYF.

J is TRBJ2-5 and V is TRBV5-1; absent DNA, TCRdb's TRBD1 call cannot be checked. The CDR3 sequence is 16 residues long. The germline CDR1 and CDR2 sequences are SGHRS and YFSETQ. CDR3 sequence reads: CASSLRPGDWRETQYF.

This chain links TRBV9 with TRBJ2-7. The V gene's germline CDR1 is SGDLS and CDR2 YYNGEE. This CDR3 comprises 14 residues. The CDR3 loop is CASSVGQGTYEQYF. Drawing the rest from reference TRBV9 and TRBJ2-7, the complete variable domain is DSGVTQTPKHLITATGQRVTLRCSPRSGDLSVYWYQQSLDQGLQFLIQYYNGEERAKGNILERFSAQQFPDLHSELNLSSLELGDSALYFCASSVGQGTYEQYFGPGTRLTVT.

The chain combines TRBV2 with TRBJ2-1. CDR1 is SNHLY, CDR2 FYNNEI, per germline. The CDR3 sequence is 13 residues long. CDR3 sequence reads: CASSRDSYNEQFF.

V is TRBV4-1 and J is TRBJ1-1; TCRdb's D call, TRBD1, is unchecked because there is no DNA. This CDR3 comprises 14 residues. CDR1 MGHRA and CDR2 YSYEKL come from the germline V gene. CDR3 sequence reads: CASSLRGDDTEAFF.

The rearrangement joins TRBV29-1 to TRBJ2-7; TCRdb picks TRBD1, but there is no DNA to check that call. The CDR3 sequence is 11 residues long. Germline CDR1 SQVTM, CDR2 ANQGSEA. The chain's CDR3 is CSVAGGGEQYF.

The rearrangement links TRBV5-5 to TRBJ2-7. Per germline, CDR1 SGHKS and CDR2 YYEKEE (reference sequence). This CDR3 is 13 amino acids long. This CDR3 is CASSLYLTEDQYF.

The gene calls are TRBV7-8 and TRBJ2-7. This CDR3 is built from 17 residues. CDR1 and CDR2 (germline): SGHVS, FQNEAQ. This chain's CDR3 is CASSLAFPFERPYEQYF.

The chain combines TRBV7-6 with TRBJ1-2. Germline assignment: CDR1 SGHVS and CDR2 FNYEAQ. The CDR3 length is 21 residues. This CDR3 is CASSLKPVPSAGSAANYGYTF.

The V call is TRBV5-6, the J call TRBJ2-5; checking the TCRdb D call of TRBD1 is not possible without DNA. CDR3 length: 13 amino acids. CDR1 is SGHDT, CDR2 YYEEEE, per germline. Here the CDR3 reads CASSLSGGKTQYF. Based on the CDR3 plus reference TRBV5-6 and TRBJ2-5, the full variable domain is DAGVTQSPTHLIKTRGQQVTLRCSPKSGHDTVSWYQQALGQGPQFIFQYYEEEERQRGNFPDRFSGHQFPNYSSELNVNALLLGDSALYLCASSLSGGKTQYFGPGTRLLVL.

The chain is built from TRBV3-1 and TRBJ2-2; TCRdb's D call of TRBD2 is untestable without DNA. The CDR3 loop spans 16 amino acids. Germline CDR1 and CDR2: LGHDT and YNNKEL (reference sequence). The CDR3 region is CASSQTRGRNTGELFF.

J is TRBJ1-6 and V is TRBV10-3; absent DNA, TCRdb's TRBD1 call cannot be checked. Looked up from germline, CDR1 is ENHRY and CDR2 is SYGVKD. The CDR3 loop spans 14 amino acids. The CDR3: CAIRAGTENSPLHF.

The chain is built from TRBV29-1 and TRBJ2-7; as DNA is missing, the TRBD1 call by TCRdb cannot be tested. This CDR3 region has 15 residues. Germline loops: CDR1 SQVTM, CDR2 ANQGSEA. The CDR3 region is CSVEDKDRGSYEQYF.

The chain recombines TRBV12-3 or TRBV12-4 with TRBJ1-2; TCRdb names TRBD1, which stays unverified in the absence of DNA. The CDR3 runs to 13 residues. The CDR3: CASSAGGVYGYTF.

The chain recombines TRBV6-1 with TRBJ2-3; TCRdb returns TRBD1, unconfirmable since there is no DNA. Germline V lookup: CDR1 MNHNS, CDR2 SASEGT. This CDR3 is built from 15 residues. The CDR3 reads CASREWGAGTDTQYF.

The genes are TRBV6-1 and TRBJ1-1. The CDR3 runs 14 residues. The germline V gene encodes CDR1 MNHNS and CDR2 SASEGT. This CDR3 reads CATRRSGEGTEAFF.

V and J are TRBV5-1 and TRBJ2-1; TCRdb's D call of TRBD2 is untestable without DNA. The CDR3 is made up of 16 amino acids. Germline V gene data show CDR1 as SGHRS and CDR2 as YFSETQ. CDR3 sequence: CASSLDGDSYYNEQFF.

The chain carries TRBV7-2 and TRBJ1-1. The germline V gene has CDR1 SGHTA and CDR2 FQGNSA. The CDR3 length is 12 residues. The CDR3 here is CASSFGWTEAFF.

V is TRBV7-9 and J is TRBJ2-1; TCRdb proposes TRBD2, but this gene call is untestable without DNA. The CDR3 spans 13 residues. Germline V gene data show CDR1 as SEHNR and CDR2 as FQNEAQ (reference sequence). The CDR3 region is CASSSGRDKGQFF.

The chain links TRBV5-1 to TRBJ2-1. This CDR3 contains 13 residues. CDR1 SGHRS and CDR2 YFSETQ come from the germline V gene. This chain's CDR3 is CASSAALANEQFF.

The chain employs TRBV12-3 or TRBV12-4 and TRBJ2-5. CDR3 length: 14 amino acids. The CDR3 region is CASSFGIGSETQYF.

The V call is TRBV6-5, the J call TRBJ2-3. This CDR3 spans 16 amino acids. Germline values: CDR1 MNHEY, CDR2 SVGAGI. The CDR3 loop is CASSYSVGVPEDTQYF.

The chain combines TRBV27 with TRBJ2-7; the TCRdb call, TRBD1, lacks DNA for checking. Germline V lookup: CDR1 MNHEY, CDR2 SMNVEV (reference sequence). The length of the CDR3 is 15 residues. CDR3 loop: CASSMGQGSSYEQYF.